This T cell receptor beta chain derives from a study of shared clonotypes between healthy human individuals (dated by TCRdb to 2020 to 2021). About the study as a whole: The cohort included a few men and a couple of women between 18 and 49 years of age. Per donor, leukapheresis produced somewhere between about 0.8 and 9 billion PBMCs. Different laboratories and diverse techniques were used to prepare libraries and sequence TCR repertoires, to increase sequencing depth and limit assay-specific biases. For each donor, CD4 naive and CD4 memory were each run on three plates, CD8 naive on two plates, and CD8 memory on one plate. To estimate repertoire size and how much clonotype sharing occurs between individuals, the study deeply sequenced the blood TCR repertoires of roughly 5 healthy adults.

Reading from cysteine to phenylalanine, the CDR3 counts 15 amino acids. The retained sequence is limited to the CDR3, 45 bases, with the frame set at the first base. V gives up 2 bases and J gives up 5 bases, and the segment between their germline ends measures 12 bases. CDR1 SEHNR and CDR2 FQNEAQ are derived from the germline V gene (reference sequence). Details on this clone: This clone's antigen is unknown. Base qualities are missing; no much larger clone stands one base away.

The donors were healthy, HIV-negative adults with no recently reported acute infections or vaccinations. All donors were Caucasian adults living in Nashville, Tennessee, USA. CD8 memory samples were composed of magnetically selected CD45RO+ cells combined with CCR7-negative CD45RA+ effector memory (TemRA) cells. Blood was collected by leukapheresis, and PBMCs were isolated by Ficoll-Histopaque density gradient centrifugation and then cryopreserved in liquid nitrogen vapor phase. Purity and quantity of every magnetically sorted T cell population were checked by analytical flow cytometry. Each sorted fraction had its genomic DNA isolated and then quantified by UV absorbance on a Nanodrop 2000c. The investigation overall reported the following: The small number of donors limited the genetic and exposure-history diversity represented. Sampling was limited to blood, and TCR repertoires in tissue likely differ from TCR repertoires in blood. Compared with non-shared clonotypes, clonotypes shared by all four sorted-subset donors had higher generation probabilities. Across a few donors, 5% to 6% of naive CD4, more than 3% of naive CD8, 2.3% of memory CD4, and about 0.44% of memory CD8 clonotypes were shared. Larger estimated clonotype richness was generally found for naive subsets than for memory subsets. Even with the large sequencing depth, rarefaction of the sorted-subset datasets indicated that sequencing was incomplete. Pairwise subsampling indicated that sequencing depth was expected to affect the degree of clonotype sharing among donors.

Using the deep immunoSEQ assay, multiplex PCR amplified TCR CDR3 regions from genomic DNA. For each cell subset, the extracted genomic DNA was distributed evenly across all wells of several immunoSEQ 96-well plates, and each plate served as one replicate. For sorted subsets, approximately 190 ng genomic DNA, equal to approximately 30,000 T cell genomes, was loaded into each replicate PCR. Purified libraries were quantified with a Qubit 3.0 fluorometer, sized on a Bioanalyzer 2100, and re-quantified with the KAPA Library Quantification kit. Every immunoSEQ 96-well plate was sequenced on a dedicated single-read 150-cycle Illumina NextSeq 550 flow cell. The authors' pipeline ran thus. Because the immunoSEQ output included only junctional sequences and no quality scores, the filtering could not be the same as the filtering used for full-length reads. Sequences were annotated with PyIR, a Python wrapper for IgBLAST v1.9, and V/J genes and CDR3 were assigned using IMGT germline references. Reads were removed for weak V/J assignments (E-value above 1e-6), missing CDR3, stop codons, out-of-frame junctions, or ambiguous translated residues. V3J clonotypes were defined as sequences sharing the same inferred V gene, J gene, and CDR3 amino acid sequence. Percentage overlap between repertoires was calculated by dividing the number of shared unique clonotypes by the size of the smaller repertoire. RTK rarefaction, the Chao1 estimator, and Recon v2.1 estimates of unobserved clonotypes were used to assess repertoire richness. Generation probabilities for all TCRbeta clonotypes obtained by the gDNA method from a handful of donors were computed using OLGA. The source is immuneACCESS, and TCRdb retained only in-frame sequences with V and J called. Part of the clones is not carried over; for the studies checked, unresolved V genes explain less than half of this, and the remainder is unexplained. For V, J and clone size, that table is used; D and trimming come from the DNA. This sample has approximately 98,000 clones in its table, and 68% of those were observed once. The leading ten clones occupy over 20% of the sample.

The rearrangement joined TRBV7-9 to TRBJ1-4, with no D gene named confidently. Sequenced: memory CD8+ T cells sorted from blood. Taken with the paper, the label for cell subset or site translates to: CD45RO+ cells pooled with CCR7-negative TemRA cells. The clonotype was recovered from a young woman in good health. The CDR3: CASSLFNSGNEKLFF. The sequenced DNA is TGTGCCAGCAGCTTATTCAACAGTGGAAATGAAAAACTGTTTTTT.